The 31 T cell receptor beta chains in this list originate from one sample, sequenced in a study of cytomegalovirus exposure and HLA in healthy donors. The PCR made use of 60 Vbeta and 13 Jbeta primers. Some clones are missing from TCRdb's copy, which holds only in-frame ones; the method was immunoSEQ multiplex PCR. The sample lists under 200,000 clones, roughly 80% occurring once. The sample consisted of PBMCs. The source of these receptors is a woman aged 18-29 years in good health and CMV-seronegative.

The chain has TRBV18 and TRBJ1-4; D unclear. Looked up from germline, CDR1 is KGHSH and CDR2 is LQKENI. The CDR3 is 14 amino acids. V was cut by 5 bases and J by 7 bases, with 14 bases left in between. The CDR3 reads CASSSSGGGEKLFF. As DNA, the CDR3 is TGTGCCAGCTCATCATCCGGAGGAGGTGAAAAACTGTTTTTT.

The CDR3 DNA reads TGTGCCAGCAGCTTAGTCGACAGTACTAATGAAAAACTGTTTTTT. Its translation is CASSLVDSTNEKLFF. V usage is TRBV7-9 and J usage is TRBJ1-4; maybe TRBD1 (5 bases). Germline V gene data show CDR1 as SEHNR and CDR2 as FQNEAQ (reference sequence). The CDR3 is 15 residues long. The V end lost 1 base, the J end lost 2 bases, and 8 bases lay between the germline ends.

The chain uses TRBV6-6 and TRBJ2-1, with 8 bases matching TRBD2. Germline lookup yields CDR1 MNHNY and CDR2 SVGAGI (reference sequence). Trimming cost V 6 bases and J 8 bases; bases outside gene matches: 6. This CDR3 is 13 amino acids long. In nucleotides, the CDR3 is TGTGCCAGCAGCATATTGGGACTAGATGAGCAGTTCTTC. Translated, it gives CASSILGLDEQFF.

The chain couples TRBV10-3 to TRBJ1-2, with TRBD1 identical over 8 bases. The CDR3 runs to 15 residues. J was trimmed by 4 bases and V by 7 bases; bases with no gene match: 11. The germline gives CDR1 ENHRY, CDR2 SYGVKD. In DNA form, the CDR3 reads TGTGCCATCACTAATAGCGAGACAGGGGTCTATGGCTACACCTTC. Translation: CAITNSETGVYGYTF.

This chain links TRBV19 with TRBJ2-1; TRBD2 might be the D (5 bases). The CDR3 extends over 15 amino acids. Germline V lookup: CDR1 LNHDA, CDR2 SQIVND (reference sequence). Trimming took 3 bases from V and 3 from J, leaving 12 bases between them. The CDR3 here is CASSMFERNYNEQFF. In DNA form, the CDR3 reads TGTGCCAGTAGTATGTTCGAGCGGAACTACAATGAGCAGTTCTTC.

CDR3 region: CASSLVAQKYEQYF. In nucleotides, the CDR3 is TGTGCCAGCAGCTTAGTAGCTCAGAAGTACGAGCAGTACTTC. The chain is built from TRBV11-2 and TRBJ2-7, with D unclear. The V end lost 1 base, the J end lost 4 bases, and 11 bases lay between the germline ends. The CDR3 spans 14 residues. Per germline, CDR1 SGHAT and CDR2 FQNNGV. Based on the CDR3 plus reference TRBV11-2 and TRBJ2-7, the full variable domain is EAGVAQSPRYKIIEKRQSVAFWCNPISGHATLYWYQQILGQGPKLLIQFQNNGVVDDSQLPKDRFSAERLKGVDSTLKIQPAKLEDSAVYLCASSLVAQKYEQYFGPGTRLTVT.

The rearrangement joins TRBV12-5 to TRBJ2-3; tentative D call: TRBD2 (6 bases). Germline CDR1 is LGHNT and CDR2 is FRNRAP. CDR3 length: 13 residues. The V end was cut by 6 bases, the J end by 5 bases, with 12 bases between. The CDR3 loop reads CASGREFVDTQYF. CDR3 DNA sequence: TGTGCTAGTGGCCGGGAGTTCGTAGATACGCAGTATTTT.

The CDR3 here is CATSSLTARRKQFF. Written as DNA, the CDR3 is TGTGCCACCAGCAGTCTTACGGCCCGGAGGAAGCAGTTCTTC. The chain joins TRBV15 to TRBJ2-1, with D perhaps matching TRBD2 (5 bases). The CDR3 is made up of 14 amino acids. Germline V gene data show CDR1 as LNHNV and CDR2 as YYDKDF (reference sequence). The V end lost 3 bases, the J end lost 11 bases, and 17 bases lay between the germline ends.

Only a few counts were recorded for this clone. The rearrangement uses TRBV5-1 and TRBJ1-2, with a tentative D call TRBD1 (6 bases). The CDR3 is 13 residues long. The germline CDR1 and CDR2 sequences are SGHRS and YFSETQ. Trimming stripped 3 bases from V and 8 bases from J, with 14 bases between. The CDR3, as DNA: TGCGCCAGCAGCTGGGGTCAGGGGACAGGCTACACCTTC. Protein sequence: CASSWGQGTGYTF. The full variable domain, with the rest looked up from reference TRBV5-1 and TRBJ1-2, is KAGVTQTPRYLIKTRGQQVTLSCSPISGHRSVSWYQQTPGQGLQFLFEYFSETQRNKGNFPGRFSGRQFSNSRSEMNVSTLELGDSALYLCASSWGQGTGYTFGSGTRLTVV.

In this sample, this clone turned up once. The gene calls are TRBV10-1 and TRBJ2-5; D is perhaps TRBD1 (7 bases). Trimming left V 8 bases short and J 5 bases short, with 15 bases between. There are 13 residues in the CDR3. Germline CDR1 is WNHNN and CDR2 is SYGVQD (reference sequence). CDR3 in amino acids: CASGGTERETQYF. The CDR3 DNA is TGCGCCAGCGGAGGGACAGAAAGGGAGACCCAGTACTTC.

The CDR3 protein is CASSCQDLGLAGRSSYEQYV. The CDR3 coding sequence is TGTGCCAGCAGTTGCCAAGACTTGGGACTAGCGGGCCGAAGCTCCTACGAGCAGTACGTC. J is TRBJ2-7 and V is TRBV27, with 12 bases identical to TRBD2. This CDR3 is built from 20 residues. CDR1 MNHEY and CDR2 SMNVEV come from the germline V gene (reference sequence). The J segment lost 0 bases and the V segment lost 4 bases, leaving 16 bases of the junction unmatched.

The gene calls are TRBV7-9 and TRBJ2-6; D gene uncertain. This CDR3 comprises 13 residues. V dropped 5 bases and J dropped 8 bases, with 10 bases sitting between them. Looked up from germline, CDR1 is SEHNR and CDR2 is FQNEAQ (reference sequence). The CDR3 sequence: CASSPHSTNVLTF. CDR3 in DNA: TGTGCCAGCAGCCCGCACTCGACCAACGTCCTGACTTTC.

This chain connects TRBV11-2 to TRBJ2-3; possible D gene TRBD1, 5 bases. Trimming left V 6 bases short and J 0 bases short, with 10 bases between. This CDR3 region has 14 residues. Germline V gives CDR1 SGHAT, CDR2 FQNNGV. In DNA form, the CDR3 reads TGTGCCAGCAGTCAAGGGGCCAGCACAGATACGCAGTATTTT. Protein sequence: CASSQGASTDTQYF.

The rearrangement joins TRBV5-1 to TRBJ1-1; D is possibly TRBD1 (5 bases). Per germline, CDR1 SGHRS and CDR2 YFSETQ. This CDR3 contains 18 residues. V was shortened by 2 bases and J by 2 bases, with 22 bases between the two germline ends. This chain's CDR3 is CASSFRSSVPGVNTEAFF. The CDR3 DNA sequence: TGCGCCAGCAGCTTTCGTTCCAGTGTGCCGGGGGTAAACACTGAAGCTTTCTTT.

This clone has a handful of counts. This chain connects TRBV10-2 to TRBJ1-1, with D maybe TRBD1 (5 bases). CDR1 WSHSY and CDR2 SAAADI come from the germline V gene. V lost 10 bases to trimming and J lost 1 base, with 13 bases between them. This CDR3 comprises 13 residues. CDR3 region: CATERQRNTEAFF. The CDR3 DNA sequence: TGCGCCACCGAGAGACAGAGGAACACTGAAGCTTTCTTT.

The genes are TRBV9 and TRBJ2-7, with D possibly being TRBD1 (6 bases). The CDR3 has 14 amino acids. Germline V gives CDR1 SGDLS, CDR2 YYNGEE. The V and J ends lost 4 bases and 0 bases respectively, with 11 bases between them. The CDR3 is CASSPLDSSYEQYV. The CDR3 DNA is TGTGCCAGCAGCCCCCTGGACAGCTCCTACGAGCAGTACGTC.

The chain has TRBV5-6 and TRBJ2-1, with D perhaps TRBD1 (6 bases). Germline V gene lookup returns CDR1 SGHDT and CDR2 YYEEEE. The CDR3 loop spans 17 amino acids. V gave up 0 bases and J gave up 3 bases, with 16 bases separating them. The CDR3 protein is CASSLGQDPFIYNEQFF. CDR3 DNA sequence: TGTGCCAGCAGCTTGGGACAGGACCCTTTCATCTACAATGAGCAGTTCTTC. Full variable domain (remainder filled in from reference TRBV5-6 and TRBJ2-1): DAGVTQSPTHLIKTRGQQVTLRCSPKSGHDTVSWYQQALGQGPQFIFQYYEEEERQRGNFPDRFSGHQFPNYSSELNVNALLLGDSALYLCASSLGQDPFIYNEQFFGPGTRLTVL.

This CDR3 is CAWSTMDNEQFF. The CDR3 bases are TGTGCCTGGAGCACAATGGACAATGAGCAGTTCTTC. The chain combines TRBV30 with TRBJ2-1; D gene ambiguous. Germline CDR1 reads GTSNPN; CDR2 reads SVGIG (reference sequence). This CDR3 comprises 12 residues. V lost 3 bases and J lost 5, with 8 bases in between.

A word on this clone: Sequence at one end of the junction differs from germline and may be a read error. The chain is built from TRBV7-7 and TRBJ2-1; 8 nucleotides line up with TRBD2. Per the germline V gene, CDR1 is SSHAT and CDR2 is FNYEAQ (reference sequence). The CDR3 runs 14 residues. CDR3 coding DNA: TGTGCTAGCAGCCCGGGACTAGGTGGGAATGAGCAGTTCTTC. As protein: CASSPGLGGNEQFF.

The rearrangement joins TRBV27 to TRBJ1-1; unclear D gene. Trimming cost V 2 bases and J 1 base, with 5 bases left between them. The germline V gene has CDR1 MNHEY and CDR2 SMNVEV (reference sequence). The CDR3 contains 13 residues. CDR3 region: CASSLQRNTEAFF. The CDR3, as DNA: TGTGCCAGCAGTTTACAGCGGAACACTGAAGCTTTCTTT.

The V call is TRBV28, the J call TRBJ2-2; 8 bases match TRBD1. Germline V CDR1 and CDR2: MDHEN, SYDVKM. CDR3 size: 17 residues. J gave up 4 bases and V 6 bases, and 13 bases lay outside the gene matches. In DNA, the CDR3 is TGTGCCAGCAGCTCCGTATGGACAGGGATGGTCACCGGGGAGCTGTTTTTT. This encodes CASSSVWTGMVTGELFF.

The genes are TRBV19 and TRBJ1-5, with TRBD1 as a possible D gene (6 bases). Trimming took 4 bases from V and 6 from J, leaving 10 bases between them. The CDR3 length is 13 residues. The V gene's germline CDR1 is LNHDA and CDR2 SQIVND (reference sequence). The CDR3 loop is CASSTTRGQPQHF. CDR3 DNA sequence: TGTGCCAGTAGTACCACCAGGGGTCAGCCCCAGCATTTT.

The chain combines TRBV11-2 with TRBJ2-2, with TRBD1 matching over 12 bases. The V segment lost 5 bases and the J segment 7 bases; nucleotides outside the gene matches: 5. The CDR3 runs to 15 residues. Germline V gene sequence: CDR1 SGHAT, CDR2 FQNNGV. The CDR3 spells CASSMGQGAGGELFF. The CDR3 DNA follows: TGTGCCAGCAGCATGGGACAGGGGGCTGGCGGGGAGCTGTTTTTT.

V gene TRBV5-1 combines with J gene TRBJ2-5; maybe TRBD2 (6 bases). CDR3 size: 14 residues. V lost 0 bases and J lost 3, with 9 bases in between. The germline gives CDR1 SGHRS, CDR2 YFSETQ. CDR3 residues: CASSLAREKETQYF. In DNA, the CDR3 is TGCGCCAGCAGCTTGGCCCGGGAGAAAGAGACCCAGTACTTC.

The rearrangement joins TRBV7-6 to TRBJ2-5; D is perhaps TRBD2 (5 bases). Trimming left V 5 bases short and J 3 bases short, with 10 bases between. The CDR3 spans 13 residues. Germline lookup yields CDR1 SGHVS and CDR2 FNYEAQ. The CDR3 DNA is TGTGCCAGCAGCCCAGACGGGGAAGAGACCCAGTACTTC. It codes for CASSPDGEETQYF.

The chain couples TRBV28 to TRBJ2-4, with TRBD2 identical over 7 bases. V lost 2 bases to trimming and J lost 0 bases; unmatched junction nucleotides: 1. Per germline, CDR1 MDHEN and CDR2 SYDVKM. The CDR3 length is 15 residues. The CDR3 coding sequence is TGTGCCAGCAGTTTAGCGGGAGAAGCCAAAAACATTCAGTACTTC. Its protein is CASSLAGEAKNIQYF.

J is TRBJ2-1 and V is TRBV6-1; no firm D call. From germline, CDR1 is MNHNS and CDR2 SASEGT. CDR3 length: 13 residues. V was pared by 6 bases and J by 4 bases, with 10 bases between. This CDR3 reads CASRFTEYNEQFF. In DNA form, the CDR3 reads TGTGCCAGCAGGTTTACAGAGTACAATGAGCAGTTCTTC.

The J gene is TRBJ2-7, the V gene TRBV10-2, with D unclear. V gave up 3 bases and J gave up 1 base, with 7 bases separating them. The CDR3 has 13 amino acids. CDR1 and CDR2 from the germline V gene are WSHSY and SAAADI. CDR3 coding DNA: TGCGCCAGCAGTGATGAGGAGTCCTACGAGCAGTACGTC. Its translation: CASSDEESYEQYV.

The chain is built from TRBV5-1 and TRBJ2-5; D possibly corresponds to TRBD2 (5 bases). This CDR3 is 14 amino acids long. Trimming removed 0 bases from V and 4 bases from J, with 10 bases in between. The V gene's germline CDR1 is SGHRS and CDR2 YFSETQ. The CDR3 bases are TGCGCCAGCAGCTTGGGGACGGGGAGAGAGACCCAGTACTTC. Translation gives CASSLGTGRETQYF.

V usage is TRBV7-6 and J usage is TRBJ2-7; D is unclear. Trimming took off 0 bases at V and 2 bases at J, with 8 bases between the two ends. Germline assignment: CDR1 SGHVS and CDR2 FNYEAQ. This CDR3 contains 14 residues. CDR3 in amino acids: CASSLAGTTYEQYF. In DNA form, the CDR3 reads TGTGCCAGCAGCTTAGCCGGCACTACCTACGAGCAGTACTTC.

The V call is TRBV6-5, the J call TRBJ2-1; D remains unclear. The CDR3 consists of 15 residues. V gave up 6 bases and J gave up 4 bases, with 16 bases separating them. The germline CDR1 and CDR2 sequences are MNHEY and SVGAGI. The CDR3 here is CASRPLKPIYNEQFF. DNA of the CDR3: TGTGCCAGCAGACCCCTTAAGCCTATTTACAATGAGCAGTTCTTC.